This TCR beta chain was sequenced for a study of OX40 agonist ivuxolimab in advanced cancers. The overall study: While on treatment, patients had intravenous ivuxolimab at 0.01 to 10 mg/kg every 2 weeks. A diagnosis of hepatocellular carcinoma, melanoma, renal cell or head and neck cancer was present in dose-escalation patients. Aged about 20 to 80 with a mean of 60 years, they were about 78% male.

The data were produced by immunoSEQ multiplex PCR, yet TCRdb's version contains in-frame clones alone and is incomplete. The repertoire consists of 90,000 to 100,000 clones, with about 80% occurring once and the leading ten covering 1.4% to 1.5%. V lost 4 bases and J 3 bases, leaving 17 bases between the germline ends. CDR1 is SGHRS, CDR2 YFSETQ, per germline. The CDR3 length is 16 residues. The sequencing here drew on CD4+ or CD8+ T cells sorted from blood, taken in a trial of the OX40 agonist ivuxolimab. The chain carries TRBV5-1 and TRBJ2-4; tentatively, D is TRBD1 or TRBD2 (5 bases each). The clonotype comes from an adult with an advanced solid tumor such as melanoma, head and neck, liver or kidney cancer. As DNA, the CDR3 is TGCGCCAGCAGCCGCGGAGAGGGGCGCGGCAAAAACATTCAGTACTTC. It encodes CASSRGEGRGKNIQYF.